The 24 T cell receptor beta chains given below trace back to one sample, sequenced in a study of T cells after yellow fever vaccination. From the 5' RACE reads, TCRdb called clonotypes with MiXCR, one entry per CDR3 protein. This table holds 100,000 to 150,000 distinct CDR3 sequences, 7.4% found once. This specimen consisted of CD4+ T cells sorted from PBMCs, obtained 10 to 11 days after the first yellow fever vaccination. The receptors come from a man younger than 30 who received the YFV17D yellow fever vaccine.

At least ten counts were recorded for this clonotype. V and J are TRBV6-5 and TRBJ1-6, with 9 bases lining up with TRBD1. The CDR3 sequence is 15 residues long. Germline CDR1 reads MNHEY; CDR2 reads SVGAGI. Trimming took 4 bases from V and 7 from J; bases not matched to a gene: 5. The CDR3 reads CASSWDRDGNSPLHF. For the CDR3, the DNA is TGTGCCAGCAGTTGGGACAGGGACGGGAATTCACCCCTCCACTTT.

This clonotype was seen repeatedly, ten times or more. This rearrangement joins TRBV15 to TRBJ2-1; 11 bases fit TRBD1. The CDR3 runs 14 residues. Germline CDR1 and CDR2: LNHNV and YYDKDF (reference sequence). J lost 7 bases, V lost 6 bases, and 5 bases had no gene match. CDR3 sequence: CATRAGTGGNEQFF. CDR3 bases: TGTGCCACCAGGGCCGGGACAGGGGGTAATGAGCAGTTCTTC.

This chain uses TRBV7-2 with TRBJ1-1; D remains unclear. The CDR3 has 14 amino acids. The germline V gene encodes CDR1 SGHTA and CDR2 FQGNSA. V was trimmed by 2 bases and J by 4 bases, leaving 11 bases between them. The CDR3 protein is CASSLTRWSTEAFF. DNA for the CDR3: TGTGCCAGCAGCTTAACGAGGTGGAGCACTGAAGCTTTCTTT.

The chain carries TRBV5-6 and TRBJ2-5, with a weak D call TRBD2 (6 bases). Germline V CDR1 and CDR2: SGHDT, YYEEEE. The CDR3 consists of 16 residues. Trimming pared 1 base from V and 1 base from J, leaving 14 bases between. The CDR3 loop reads CASSLSPPGLQETQYF. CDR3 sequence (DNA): TGTGCCAGCAGCTTGTCCCCCCCGGGACTCCAAGAGACCCAGTACTTC.

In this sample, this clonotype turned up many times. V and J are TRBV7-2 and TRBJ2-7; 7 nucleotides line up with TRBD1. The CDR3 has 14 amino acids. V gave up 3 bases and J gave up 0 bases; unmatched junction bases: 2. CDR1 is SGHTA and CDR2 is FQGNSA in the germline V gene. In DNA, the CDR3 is TGTGCCAGCAGCTTGGGACAGTACTCCTACGAGCAGTACGTC. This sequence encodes CASSLGQYSYEQYV.

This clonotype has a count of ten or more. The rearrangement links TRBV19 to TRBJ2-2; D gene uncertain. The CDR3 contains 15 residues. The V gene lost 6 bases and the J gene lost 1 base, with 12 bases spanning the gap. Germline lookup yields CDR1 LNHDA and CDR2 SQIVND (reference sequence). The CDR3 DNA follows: TGTGCCAGTAGACCGCGTTGGGGGAACACCGGGGAGCTGTTTTTT. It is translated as CASRPRWGNTGELFF.

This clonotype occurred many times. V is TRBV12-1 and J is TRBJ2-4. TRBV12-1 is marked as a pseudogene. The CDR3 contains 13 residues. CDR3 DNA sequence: TGTGCCAGCAGCATCTGGAAAAAGGGCATTCAGTACTTC. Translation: CASSIWKKGIQYF.

The CDR3 protein is CASSPLGQGAGGPSMNTEAFF. The CDR3 coding sequence is TGTGCCAGCAGTCCACTAGGCCAGGGTGCGGGGGGACCTTCCATGAACACTGAAGCTTTCTTT. The V gene is TRBV6-2 or TRBV6-3, the J gene TRBJ1-1; D may be TRBD1 (5 bases). Germline CDR1 and CDR2: MNHEY and SVGEGT. V was trimmed by 5 bases and J by 0 bases, leaving 31 bases between them. The CDR3 length is 21 residues.

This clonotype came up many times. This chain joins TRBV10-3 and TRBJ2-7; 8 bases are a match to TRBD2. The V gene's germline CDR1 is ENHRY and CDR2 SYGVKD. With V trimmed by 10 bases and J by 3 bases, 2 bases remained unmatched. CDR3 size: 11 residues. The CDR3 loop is CATGGGYEQYV. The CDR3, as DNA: TGTGCCACCGGGGGGGGCTACGAGCAGTACGTC.

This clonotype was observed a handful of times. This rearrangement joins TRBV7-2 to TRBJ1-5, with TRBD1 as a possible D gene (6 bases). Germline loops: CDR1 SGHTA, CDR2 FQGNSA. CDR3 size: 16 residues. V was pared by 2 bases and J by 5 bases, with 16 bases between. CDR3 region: CASSLRGPGNYQPQHF. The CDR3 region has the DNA TGTGCCAGCAGCTTACGGGGGCCCGGAAACTATCAGCCCCAGCATTTT.

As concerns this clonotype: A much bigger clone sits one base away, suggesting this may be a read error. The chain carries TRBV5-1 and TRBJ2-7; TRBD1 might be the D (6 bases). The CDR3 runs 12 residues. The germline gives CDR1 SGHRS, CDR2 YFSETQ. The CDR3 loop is CACSLDLGGQYF. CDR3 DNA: TGCGCCTGCAGCTTGGATCTAGGGGGGCAGTACTTC.

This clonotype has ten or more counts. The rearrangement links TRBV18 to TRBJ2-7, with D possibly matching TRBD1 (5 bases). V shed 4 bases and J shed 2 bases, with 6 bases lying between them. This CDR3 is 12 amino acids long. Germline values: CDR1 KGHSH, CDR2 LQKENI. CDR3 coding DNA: TGTGCCAGCTCACGGACAACCTACGAGCAGTACTTC. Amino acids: CASSRTTYEQYF. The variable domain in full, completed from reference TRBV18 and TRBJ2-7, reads NAGVMQNPRHLVRRRGQEARLRCSPMKGHSHVYWYRQLPEEGLKFMVYLQKENIIDESGMPKERFSAEFPKEGPSILRIQQVVRGDSAAYFCASSRTTYEQYFGPGTRLTVT.

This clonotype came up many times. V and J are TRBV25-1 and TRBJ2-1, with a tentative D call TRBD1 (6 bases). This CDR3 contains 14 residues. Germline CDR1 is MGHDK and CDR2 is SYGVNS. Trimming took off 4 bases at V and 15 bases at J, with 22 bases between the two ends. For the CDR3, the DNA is TGTGCCAGCAGTGCCCTGCCTAGGGGGACCCCCCGGTTCTTC. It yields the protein CASSALPRGTPRFF.

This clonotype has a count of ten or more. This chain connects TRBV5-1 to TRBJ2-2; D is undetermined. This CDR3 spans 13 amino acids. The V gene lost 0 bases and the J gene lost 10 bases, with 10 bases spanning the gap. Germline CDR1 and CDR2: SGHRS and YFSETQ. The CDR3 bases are TGCGCCAGCAGCTTGGGGAGAGATCAGGAGCTGTTTTTT. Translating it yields CASSLGRDQELFF.

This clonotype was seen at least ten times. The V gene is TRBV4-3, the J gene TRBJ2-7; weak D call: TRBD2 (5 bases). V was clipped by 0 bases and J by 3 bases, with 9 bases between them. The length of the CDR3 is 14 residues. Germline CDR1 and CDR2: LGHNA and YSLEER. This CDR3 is CASSQETSGYEQYV. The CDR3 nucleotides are TGCGCCAGCAGCCAAGAGACCAGCGGCTACGAGCAGTACGTC.

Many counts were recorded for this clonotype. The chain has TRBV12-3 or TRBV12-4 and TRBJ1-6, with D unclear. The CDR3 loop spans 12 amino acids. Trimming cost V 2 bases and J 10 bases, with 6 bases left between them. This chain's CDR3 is CASSLMFSPLHF. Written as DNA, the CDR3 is TGTGCCAGCAGTTTAATGTTCTCACCCCTCCACTTT.

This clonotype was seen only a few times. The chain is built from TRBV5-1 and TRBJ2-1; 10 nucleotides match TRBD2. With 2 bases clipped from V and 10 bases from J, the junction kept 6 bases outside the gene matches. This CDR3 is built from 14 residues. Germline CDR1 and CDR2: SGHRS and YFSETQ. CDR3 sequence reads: CASSFLAGDIEQFF. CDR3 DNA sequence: TGCGCCAGCAGCTTCCTAGCGGGAGATATAGAGCAGTTCTTC.

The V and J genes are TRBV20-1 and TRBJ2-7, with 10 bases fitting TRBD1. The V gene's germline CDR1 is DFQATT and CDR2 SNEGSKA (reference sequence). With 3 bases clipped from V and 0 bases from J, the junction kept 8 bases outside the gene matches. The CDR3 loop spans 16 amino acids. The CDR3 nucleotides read TGCAGTGCTAGGGGACAGGGGAGAGACTTCTCCTACGAGCAGTACTTC. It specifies CSARGQGRDFSYEQYF.

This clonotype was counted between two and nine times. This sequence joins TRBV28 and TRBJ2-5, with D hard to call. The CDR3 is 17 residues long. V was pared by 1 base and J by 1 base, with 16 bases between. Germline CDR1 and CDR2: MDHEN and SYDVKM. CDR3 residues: CASSLSAFGPSQETQYF. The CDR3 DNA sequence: TGTGCCAGCAGTTTATCGGCGTTCGGCCCGAGCCAAGAGACCCAGTACTTC.

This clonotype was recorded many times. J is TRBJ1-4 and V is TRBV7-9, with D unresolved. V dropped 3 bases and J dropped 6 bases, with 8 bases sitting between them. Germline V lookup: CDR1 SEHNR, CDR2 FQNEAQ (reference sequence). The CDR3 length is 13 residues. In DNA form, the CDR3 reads TGTGCCAGCAGCTTCTCTTGGGATGAAAAACTGTTTTTT. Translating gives CASSFSWDEKLFF. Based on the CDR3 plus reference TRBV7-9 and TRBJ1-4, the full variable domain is DTGVSQNPRHKITKRGQNVTFRCDPISEHNRLYWYRQTLGQGPEFLTYFQNEAQLEKSRLLSDRFSAERPKGSFSTLEIQRTEQGDSAMYLCASSFSWDEKLFFGSGTQLSVL.

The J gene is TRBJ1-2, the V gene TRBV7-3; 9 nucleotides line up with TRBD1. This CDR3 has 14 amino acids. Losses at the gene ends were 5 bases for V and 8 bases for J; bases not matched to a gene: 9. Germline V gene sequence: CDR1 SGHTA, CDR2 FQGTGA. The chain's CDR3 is CASSPNGQGFGYTF. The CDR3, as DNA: TGTGCCAGCAGCCCAAACGGACAGGGGTTCGGCTACACCTTC.

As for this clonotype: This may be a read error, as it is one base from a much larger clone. CDR3 sequence (DNA): TGTGCCATCAGTTCCGGGAGGAGGTCGGGCCAACATACAGATACGCAGTATTTT. It specifies CAISSGRRSGQHTDTQYF. This chain joins TRBV2 and TRBJ2-3; TRBD2 matches at 7 bases. Germline values: CDR1 SNHLY, CDR2 FYNNEI. CDR3 length: 18 amino acids.

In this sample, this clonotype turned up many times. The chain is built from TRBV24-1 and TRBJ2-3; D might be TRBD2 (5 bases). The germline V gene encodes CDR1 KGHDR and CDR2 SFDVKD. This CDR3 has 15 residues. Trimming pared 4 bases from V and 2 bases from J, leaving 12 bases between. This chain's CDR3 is CATSDRGGNTDTQYF. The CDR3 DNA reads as TGTGCCACCAGTGACCGCGGAGGAAACACAGATACGCAGTATTTT.

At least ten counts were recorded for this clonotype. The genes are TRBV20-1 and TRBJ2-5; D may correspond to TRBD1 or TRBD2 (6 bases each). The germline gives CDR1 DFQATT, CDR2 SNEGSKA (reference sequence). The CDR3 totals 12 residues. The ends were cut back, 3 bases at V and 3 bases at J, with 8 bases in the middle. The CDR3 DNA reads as TGCAGTGCTAGGGGGGGCGAAGAGACCCAGTACTTC. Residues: CSARGGEETQYF.